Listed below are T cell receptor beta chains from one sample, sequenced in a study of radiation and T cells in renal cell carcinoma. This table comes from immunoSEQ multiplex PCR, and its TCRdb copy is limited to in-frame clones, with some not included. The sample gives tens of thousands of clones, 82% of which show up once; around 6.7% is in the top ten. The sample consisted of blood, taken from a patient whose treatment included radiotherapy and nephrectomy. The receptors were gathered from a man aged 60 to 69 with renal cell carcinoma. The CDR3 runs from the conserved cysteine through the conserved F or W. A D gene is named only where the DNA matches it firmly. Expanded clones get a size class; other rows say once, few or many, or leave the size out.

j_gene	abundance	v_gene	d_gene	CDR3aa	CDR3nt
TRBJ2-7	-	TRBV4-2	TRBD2	CASSQDWASGDPSEQYF	TGTGCCAGCAGCCAAGATTGGGCTAGCGGGGACCCCTCCGAGCAGTACTTC
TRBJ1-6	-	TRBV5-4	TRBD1	CASSPGTASPLHF	TGTGCCAGCAGCCCAGGGACAGCTTCACCCCTCCACTTT
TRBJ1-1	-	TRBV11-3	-	CASSSAANTEAFF	TGTGCCAGCAGCTCGGCAGCCAACACTGAAGCTTTCTTT
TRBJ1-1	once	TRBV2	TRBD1	CASSVAGQGNTEAFF	TGTGCCAGCAGTGTTGCAGGACAGGGGAACACTGAAGCTTTCTTT
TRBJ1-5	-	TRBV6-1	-	CASRVRGGNQPQHF	TGTGCCAGCAGAGTCAGAGGGGGGAATCAGCCCCAGCATTTT
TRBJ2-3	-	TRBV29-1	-	CSVEGGGRGSTDTQYF	TGCAGCGTGGAGGGGGGTGGCAGGGGAAGCACAGATACGCAGTATTTT
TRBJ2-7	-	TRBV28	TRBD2	CASSLPSGPSYEQYF	TGTGCCAGCAGTTTACCTAGCGGGCCTTCCTACGAGCAGTACTTC
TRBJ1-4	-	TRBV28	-	CASSFGGPATNEKLFF	TGTGCCAGCAGTTTTGGCGGTCCCGCAACTAATGAAAAACTGTTTTTT
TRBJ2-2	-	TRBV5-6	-	CASSLYELNTGELFF	TGTGCCAGCAGCTTGTACGAATTGAACACCGGGGAGCTGTTTTTT
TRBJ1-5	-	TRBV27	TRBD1	CASSQGAPNQPQHF	TGTGCCAGCAGCCAGGGGGCCCCCAATCAGCCCCAGCATTTT
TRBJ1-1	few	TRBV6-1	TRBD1	CASLRTGEAFF	TGTGCCAGCCTTAGGACAGGGGAAGCTTTCTTT
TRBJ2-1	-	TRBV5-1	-	CASSLGQVGGEQFF	TGCGCCAGCAGCTTGGGACAGGTCGGCGGTGAGCAGTTCTTC
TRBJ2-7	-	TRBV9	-	CASSPDRDEQYF	TGTGCCAGCAGCCCCGATCGGGACGAGCAGTACTTC
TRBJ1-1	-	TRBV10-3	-	CAISETRDMNTEAFF	TGTGCCATCAGTGAAACTAGGGACATGAACACTGAAGCTTTCTTT
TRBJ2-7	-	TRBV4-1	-	CASSQGGQIDYEQYF	TGCGCCAGCAGCCAGGGAGGTCAAATTGACTACGAGCAGTACTTC
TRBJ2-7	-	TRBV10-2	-	CASSNSGHSYEQYF	TGCGCCAGCAGTAACTCGGGACATTCCTACGAGCAGTACTTC
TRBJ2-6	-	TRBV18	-	CASSPPKGSGANVLTF	TGTGCCAGCTCACCACCGAAGGGGTCTGGGGCCAACGTCCTGACTTTC
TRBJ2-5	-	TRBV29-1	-	CSVDKYQETQYF	TGCAGCGTGGATAAGTACCAAGAGACCCAGTACTTC
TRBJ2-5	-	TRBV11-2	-	CASTPGGTQYF	TGTGCCAGCACGCCAGGAGGGACCCAGTACTTC
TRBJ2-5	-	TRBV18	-	CASSPPLQQETQYF	TGTGCCAGCTCACCACCGCTCCAACAAGAGACCCAGTACTTC
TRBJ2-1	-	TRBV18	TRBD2	CASSPWGLPDNEQFF	TGTGCCAGCTCACCATGGGGACTACCAGACAATGAGCAGTTCTTC
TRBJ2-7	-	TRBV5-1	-	CASSPDASVFGQYF	TGCGCCAGCAGCCCCGACGCATCGGTGTTTGGGCAGTACTTC
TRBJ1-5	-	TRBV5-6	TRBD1	CASSEMTGGGGNQPQHF	TGTGCCAGCAGCGAGATGACAGGGGGTGGGGGCAATCAGCCCCAGCATTTT
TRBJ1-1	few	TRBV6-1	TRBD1	CASSGGQTNTEAFF	TGTGCCAGCAGTGGGGGACAGACGAACACTGAAGCTTTCTTT